Listed below are T cell receptor beta chains from one sample, sequenced in a study of cytotoxic CD8 clonotypes in ibrutinib-treated CLL. Profiled with immunoSEQ multiplex PCR; TCRdb holds only in-frame clones, not every one. The table has around 250,000 clones, roughly 74% seen once. Material: PBMCs, obtained after 24 months of ibrutinib treatment. The receptors here all came from a human donor with chronic lymphocytic leukemia. The CDR3 runs from the conserved cysteine through the conserved F or W. Each record gives: J gene, V gene, D gene, clone size, CDR3 DNA, CDR3 protein. The D gene is left open where the match is weak. The size entry is marked missing in some rows and otherwise reads once, few, many or a size class.

TRBJ2-1 | TRBV9 | NA | NA | TGTGCCAGCAGCGTCGGGAGCTCCTACAATGAGCAGTTCTTC | CASSVGSSYNEQFF
TRBJ1-1 | TRBV15 | NA | NA | TGTGCCACCAGCAGAGTGGCCAGCGTGACCACTGAAGCTTTCTTT | CATSRVASVTTEAFF
TRBJ1-2 | TRBV4-1 | NA | NA | TGCGCCAGCAGCCAAGATCTCAGGGAAAACTATGGCTACACCTTC | CASSQDLRENYGYTF
TRBJ2-6 | TRBV4-2 | NA | NA | TGTGCCAGCAGGGGGGTTACTGGGGCCAACGTCCTGACTTTC | CASRGVTGANVLTF
TRBJ2-1 | TRBV7-2 | TRBD1 | NA | TGTGCCAGCAGCTCGATGACAGGGTTCAATGAGCAGTTCTTC | CASSSMTGFNEQFF
TRBJ1-2 | TRBV28 | NA | few | TGTGCCAGCAGTGCCCCAGGGGTACCGAACTATGGCTACACCTTC | CASSAPGVPNYGYTF
TRBJ2-7 | TRBV29-1 | TRBD2 | NA | TGCAGCGTTGAACTTTTGGGTAGCGGGAGAACCTACGAGCAGTACTTC | CSVELLGSGRTYEQYF
TRBJ2-3 | TRBV27 | NA | NA | TGTGCCAGCAGTCCCATGACTCCACATACGCAGTATTTT | CASSPMTPHTQYF
TRBJ2-7 | TRBV27 | NA | NA | TGTGCCAGCAAGGAACCATCCTCCTACGAGCAGTACTTC | CASKEPSSYEQYF
TRBJ2-2 | TRBV28 | NA | NA | TGTGCCAGCAGTCAGGTGGCAGCGAACACCGGGGAGCTGTTTTTT | CASSQVAANTGELFF
TRBJ2-3 | TRBV28 | TRBD2 | NA | TGTGCCAGCAGTTTCCCGCTAGCGGGAGGCGGTGATACGCAGTATTTT | CASSFPLAGGGDTQYF
TRBJ2-7 | TRBV7-8 | TRBD1 | NA | TGTGCCAGCAGGCAGGGGGCGGCCTACGAGCAGTACTTC | CASRQGAAYEQYF
TRBJ1-1 | TRBV9 | NA | NA | TGTGCCAGCAGGAGTGGGACTGAAGCTTTCTTT | CASRSGTEAFF
TRBJ2-2 | TRBV27 | TRBD2 | NA | TGTGCCAGCAGTAGCCCGAGGGGTGCGGGAGGGACGACCGGGGAGCTGTTTTTT | CASSSPRGAGGTTGELFF
TRBJ2-1 | TRBV28 | NA | NA | TGTGCCAGCAGTTTGTCGAGAAGGGGAGGGTTCTTC | CASSLSRRGGFF
TRBJ2-7 | TRBV18 | NA | NA | TGTGCCAGCTCAGAGGACAGCTCCTACGAGCAGTACTTC | CASSEDSSYEQYF
TRBJ1-1 | TRBV7-8 | TRBD1 | NA | TGTGCCAGCAGTGAGGGACAGCCGAACACTGAAGCTTTCTTT | CASSEGQPNTEAFF
TRBJ1-1 | TRBV29-1 | NA | NA | TGCAGCGTGAGACGGGAGAACACTGAAGCTTTCTTT | CSVRRENTEAFF
TRBJ2-7 | TRBV5-4 | NA | NA | TGTGCCAGCAGCCTTCGGGACGGGGCCTACGAGCAGTACTTC | CASSLRDGAYEQYF
TRBJ1-5 | TRBV23-1 | NA | NA | TGCGCCAGCAGTCGGTGTGGGCCCCAGCATTTT | CASSRCGPQHF
TRBJ2-7 | TRBV6-6 | TRBD2 | NA | TGTGCCAGCAGTTACTCCTCTAGCGGGACCTACGAGCAGTACTTC | CASSYSSSGTYEQYF
TRBJ2-5 | TRBV7-9 | NA | NA | TGTGCCAGCAGCTTATTAGGTTCGGAGACCCAGTACTTC | CASSLLGSETQYF
TRBJ2-7 | TRBV18 | NA | NA | TGTGCCAGCTCACCGGGGCTCCTTTCCTACGAGCAGTACTTC | CASSPGLLSYEQYF